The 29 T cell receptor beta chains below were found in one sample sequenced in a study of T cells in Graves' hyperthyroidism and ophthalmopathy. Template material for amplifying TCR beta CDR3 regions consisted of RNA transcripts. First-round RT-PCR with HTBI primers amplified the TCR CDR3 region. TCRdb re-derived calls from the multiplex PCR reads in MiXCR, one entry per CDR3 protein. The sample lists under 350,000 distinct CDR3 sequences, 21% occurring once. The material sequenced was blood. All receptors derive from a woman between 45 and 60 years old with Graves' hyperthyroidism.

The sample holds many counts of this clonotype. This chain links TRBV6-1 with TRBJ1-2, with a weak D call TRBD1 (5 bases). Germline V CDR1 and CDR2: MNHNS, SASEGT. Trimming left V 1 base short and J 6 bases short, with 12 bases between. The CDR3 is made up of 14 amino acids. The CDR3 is CASSEGGALDGYTF. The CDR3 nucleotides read TGTGCCAGCAGTGAAGGGGGCGCGCTGGATGGCTACACCTTC.

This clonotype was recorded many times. The CDR3 protein is CASSIGGTSTYEQYF. As DNA, the CDR3 is TGTGCCAGCAGTATCGGCGGGACTTCTACCTACGAGCAGTACTTC. The rearrangement joins TRBV28 to TRBJ2-7; D may be TRBD2 (6 bases). This CDR3 has 15 amino acids. The V and J ends lost 5 bases and 2 bases respectively, with 16 bases between them. Germline assignment: CDR1 MDHEN and CDR2 SYDVKM.

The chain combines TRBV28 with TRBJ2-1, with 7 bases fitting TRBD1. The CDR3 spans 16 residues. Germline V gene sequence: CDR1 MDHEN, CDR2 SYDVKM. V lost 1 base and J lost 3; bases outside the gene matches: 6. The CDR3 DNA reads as TGTGCCAGCAGTTTATCCGACAGGGTTGGCTACAATGAGCAGTTCTTC. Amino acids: CASSLSDRVGYNEQFF. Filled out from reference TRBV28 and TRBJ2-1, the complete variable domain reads DVKVTQSSRYLVKRTGEKVFLECVQDMDHENMFWYRQDPGLGLRLIYFSYDVKMKEKGDIPEGYSVSREKKERFSLILESASTNQTSMYLCASSLSDRVGYNEQFFGPGTRLTVL.

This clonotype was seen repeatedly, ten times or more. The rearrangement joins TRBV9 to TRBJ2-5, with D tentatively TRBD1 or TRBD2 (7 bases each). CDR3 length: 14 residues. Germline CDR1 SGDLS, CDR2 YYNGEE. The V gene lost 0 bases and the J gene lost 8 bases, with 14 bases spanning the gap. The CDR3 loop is CASSVASGGETQYF. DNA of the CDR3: TGTGCCAGCAGCGTAGCATCAGGGGGGGAAACCCAGTACTTC.

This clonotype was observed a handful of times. The CDR3 region is CASSLGLGTGTLSGANVLTF. CDR3 in DNA: TGTGCCAGCAGCTTAGGCCTAGGGACAGGGACTCTCTCTGGGGCCAACGTCCTGACTTTC. The chain links TRBV13 to TRBJ2-6; 9 nucleotides align to TRBD1. CDR1 and CDR2 from the germline V gene are PRHDT and FYEKMQ (reference sequence). J lost 0 bases, V lost 0 bases, and 9 bases had no gene match. CDR3 size: 20 residues. Combining the CDR3 with reference TRBV13 and TRBJ2-6 gives the whole variable domain AAGVIQSPRHLIKEKRETATLKCYPIPRHDTVYWYQQGPGQDPQFLISFYEKMQSDKGSIPDRFSAQQFSDYHSELNMSSLELGDSALYFCASSLGLGTGTLSGANVLTFGAGSRLTVL.

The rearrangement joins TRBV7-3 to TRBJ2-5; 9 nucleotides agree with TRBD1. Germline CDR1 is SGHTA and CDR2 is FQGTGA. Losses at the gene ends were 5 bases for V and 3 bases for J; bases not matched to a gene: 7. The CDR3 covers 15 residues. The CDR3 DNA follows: TGTGCCAGCAGCCTTTACAGGGGGCGGGAAGAGACCCAGTACTTC. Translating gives CASSLYRGREETQYF.

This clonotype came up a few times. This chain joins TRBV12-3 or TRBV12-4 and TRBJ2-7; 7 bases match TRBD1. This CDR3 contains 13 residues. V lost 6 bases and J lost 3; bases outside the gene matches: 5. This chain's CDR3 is CASSLQGFYEQYF. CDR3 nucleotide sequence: TGTGCCAGCAGCCTACAGGGGTTCTACGAGCAGTACTTC.

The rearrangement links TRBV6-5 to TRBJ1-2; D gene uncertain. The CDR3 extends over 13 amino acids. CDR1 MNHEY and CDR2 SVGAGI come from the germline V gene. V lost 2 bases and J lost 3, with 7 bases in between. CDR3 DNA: TGTGCCAGCAGTTACGTAGGAGACTATGGCTACACCTTC. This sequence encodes CASSYVGDYGYTF.

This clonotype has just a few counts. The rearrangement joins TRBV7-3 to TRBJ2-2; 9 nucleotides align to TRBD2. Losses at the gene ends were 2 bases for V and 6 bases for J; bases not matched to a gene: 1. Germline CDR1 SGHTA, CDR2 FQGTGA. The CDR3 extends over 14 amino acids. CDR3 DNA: TGTGCCAGCAGCTTAGCGGGAGGGCCCGGGGAGCTGTTTTTT. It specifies CASSLAGGPGELFF. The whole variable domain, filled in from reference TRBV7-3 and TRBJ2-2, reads GAGVSQTPSNKVTEKGKYVELRCDPISGHTALYWYRQSLGQGPEFLIYFQGTGAADDSGLPNDRFFAVRPEGSVSTLKIQRTERGDSAVYLCASSLAGGPGELFFGEGSRLTVL.

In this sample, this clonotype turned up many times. CDR3: CASSFTPDTFTDTQYF. CDR3 DNA: TGTGCCAGCAGCTTTACCCCGGACACCTTCACAGATACGCAGTATTTT. V and J are TRBV11-2 and TRBJ2-3; D is perhaps TRBD1 (5 bases). Germline V CDR1 and CDR2: SGHAT, FQNNGV. Trimming cost V 3 bases and J 2 bases, with 15 bases left between them. CDR3 size: 16 residues.

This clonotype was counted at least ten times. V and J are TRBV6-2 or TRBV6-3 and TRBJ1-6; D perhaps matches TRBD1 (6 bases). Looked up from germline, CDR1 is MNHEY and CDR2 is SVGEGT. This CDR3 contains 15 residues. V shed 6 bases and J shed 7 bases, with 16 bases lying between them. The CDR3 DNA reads TGTGCCAGCAGCAAGACAGGAAGTTCAAATTCACCCCTCCACTTT. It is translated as CASSKTGSSNSPLHF.

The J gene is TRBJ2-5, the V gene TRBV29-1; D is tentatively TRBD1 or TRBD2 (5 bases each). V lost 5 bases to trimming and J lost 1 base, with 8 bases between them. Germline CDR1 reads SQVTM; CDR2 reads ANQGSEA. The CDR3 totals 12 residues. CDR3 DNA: TGCAGCGTTCGGGACGGCCAAGAGACCCAGTACTTC. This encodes CSVRDGQETQYF.

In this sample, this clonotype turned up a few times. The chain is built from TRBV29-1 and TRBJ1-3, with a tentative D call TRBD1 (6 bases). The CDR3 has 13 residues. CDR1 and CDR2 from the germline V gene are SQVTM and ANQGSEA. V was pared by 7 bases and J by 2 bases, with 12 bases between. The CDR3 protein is CSAKQGAGNTIYF. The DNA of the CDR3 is TGCAGCGCCAAACAGGGCGCTGGAAACACCATATATTTT.

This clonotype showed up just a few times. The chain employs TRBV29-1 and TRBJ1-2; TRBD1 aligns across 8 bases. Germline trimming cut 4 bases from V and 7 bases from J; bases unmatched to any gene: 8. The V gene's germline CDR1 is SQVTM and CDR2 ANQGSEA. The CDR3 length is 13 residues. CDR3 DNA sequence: TGCAGCGTTGCAGGACAGGGCAGCGTTGGCTACACCTTC. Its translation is CSVAGQGSVGYTF.

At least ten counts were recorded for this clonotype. The CDR3 nucleotides read TGTGCCAGCAGCTTAGACGAGGGGGCCAATTCACCCCTCCACTTT. Translating it yields CASSLDEGANSPLHF. The chain joins TRBV7-6 to TRBJ1-6, with 7 bases aligning to TRBD1. The CDR3 runs to 15 residues. Germline V CDR1 and CDR2: SGHVS, FNYEAQ. V trimming: 1 base; J trimming: 7 bases; junction bases outside the gene matches: 4.

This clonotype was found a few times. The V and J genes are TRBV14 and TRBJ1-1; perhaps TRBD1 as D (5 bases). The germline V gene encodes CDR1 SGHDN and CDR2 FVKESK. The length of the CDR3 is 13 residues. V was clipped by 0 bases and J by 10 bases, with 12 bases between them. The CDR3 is CASSQDGRTTAFF. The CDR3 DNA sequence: TGTGCCAGCAGCCAAGATGGGAGGACAACAGCTTTCTTT.

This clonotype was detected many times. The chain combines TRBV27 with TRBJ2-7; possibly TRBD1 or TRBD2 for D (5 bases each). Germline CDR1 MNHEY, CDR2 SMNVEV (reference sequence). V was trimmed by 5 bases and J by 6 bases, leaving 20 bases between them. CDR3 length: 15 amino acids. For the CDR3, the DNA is TGTGCCAGCAGTGGCCTCGGCAGGCCCGGGGCCGAGCAGTACTTC. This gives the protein CASSGLGRPGAEQYF.

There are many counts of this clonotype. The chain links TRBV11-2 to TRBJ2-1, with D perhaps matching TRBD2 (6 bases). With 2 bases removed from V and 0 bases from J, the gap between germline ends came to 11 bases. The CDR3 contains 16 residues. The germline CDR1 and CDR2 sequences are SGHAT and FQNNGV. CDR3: CASSLKPGGSYNEQFF. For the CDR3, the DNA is TGTGCCAGCAGCTTAAAGCCCGGGGGCTCCTACAATGAGCAGTTCTTC.

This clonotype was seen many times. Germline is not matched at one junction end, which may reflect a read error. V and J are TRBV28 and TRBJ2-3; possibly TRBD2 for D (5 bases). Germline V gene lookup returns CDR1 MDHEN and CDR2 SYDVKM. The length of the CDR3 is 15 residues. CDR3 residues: CASSFRRSSTDTQYF. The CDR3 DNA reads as TGTGCCAGCAGTTTTCGGCGATCTAGCACGGATACGCAGTATTTT.

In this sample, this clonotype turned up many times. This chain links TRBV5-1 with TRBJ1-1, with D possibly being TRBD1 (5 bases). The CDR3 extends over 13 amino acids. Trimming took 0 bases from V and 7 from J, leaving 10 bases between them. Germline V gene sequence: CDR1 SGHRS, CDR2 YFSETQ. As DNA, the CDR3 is TGCGCCAGCAGCTTGGGACCAGGGTTTGAAGCTTTCTTT. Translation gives CASSLGPGFEAFF.

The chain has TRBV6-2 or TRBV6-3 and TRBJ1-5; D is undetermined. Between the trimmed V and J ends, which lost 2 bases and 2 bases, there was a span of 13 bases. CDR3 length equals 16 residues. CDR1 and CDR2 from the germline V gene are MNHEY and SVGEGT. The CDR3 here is CASSYSLGLGNQPQHF. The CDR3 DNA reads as TGTGCCAGCAGTTACAGCCTAGGACTTGGCAATCAGCCCCAGCATTTT.

DNA for the CDR3: TGCGCCAGCAGCAACAACTTGGGCGTAGAACTGTTTTTT. This sequence encodes CASSNNLGVELFF. This chain uses TRBV10-2 with TRBJ1-4, with D uncertain. Germline V gene sequence: CDR1 WSHSY, CDR2 SAAADI. The CDR3 is 13 residues long. V was cut by 6 bases and J by 12 bases, with 17 bases left in between.

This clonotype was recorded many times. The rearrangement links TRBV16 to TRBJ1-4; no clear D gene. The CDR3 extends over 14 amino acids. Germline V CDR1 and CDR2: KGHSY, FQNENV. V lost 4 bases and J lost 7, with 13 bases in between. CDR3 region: CASSPQVESEKLFF. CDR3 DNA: TGTGCCAGCAGCCCTCAGGTGGAGAGTGAAAAACTGTTTTTT.

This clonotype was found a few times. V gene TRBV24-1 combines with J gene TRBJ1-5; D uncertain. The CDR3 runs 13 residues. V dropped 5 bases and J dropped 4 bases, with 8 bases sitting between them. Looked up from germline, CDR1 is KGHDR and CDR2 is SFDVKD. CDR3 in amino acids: CATSVGSNQPQHF. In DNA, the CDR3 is TGTGCCACCAGTGTTGGATCAAATCAGCCCCAGCATTTT.

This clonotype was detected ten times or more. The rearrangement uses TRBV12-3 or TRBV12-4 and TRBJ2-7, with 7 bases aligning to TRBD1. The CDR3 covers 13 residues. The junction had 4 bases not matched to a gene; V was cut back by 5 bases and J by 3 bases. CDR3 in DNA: TGTGCCAGCAGTCTAAACAGGGGCTACGAGCAGTACTTC. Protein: CASSLNRGYEQYF.

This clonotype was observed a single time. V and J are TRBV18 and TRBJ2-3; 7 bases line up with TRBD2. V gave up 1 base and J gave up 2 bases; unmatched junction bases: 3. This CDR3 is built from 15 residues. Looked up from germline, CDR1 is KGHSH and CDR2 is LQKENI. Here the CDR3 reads CASSPRGRATDTQYF. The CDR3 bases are TGTGCCAGCTCACCACGGGGGAGGGCCACAGATACGCAGTATTTT.

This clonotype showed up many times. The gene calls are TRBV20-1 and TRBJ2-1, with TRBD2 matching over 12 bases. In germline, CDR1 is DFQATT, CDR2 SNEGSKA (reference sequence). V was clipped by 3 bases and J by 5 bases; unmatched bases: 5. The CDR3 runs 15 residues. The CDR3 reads CSASAGLAGNNEQFF. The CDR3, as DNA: TGCAGTGCTAGCGCTGGACTAGCGGGAAACAATGAGCAGTTCTTC.

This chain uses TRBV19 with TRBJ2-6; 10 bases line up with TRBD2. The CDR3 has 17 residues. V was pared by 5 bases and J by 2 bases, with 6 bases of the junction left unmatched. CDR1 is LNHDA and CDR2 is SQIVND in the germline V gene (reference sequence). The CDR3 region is CASSSQRGGPGANVLTF. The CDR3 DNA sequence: TGTGCCAGTAGTTCTCAGCGGGGGGGTCCTGGGGCCAACGTCCTGACTTTC.

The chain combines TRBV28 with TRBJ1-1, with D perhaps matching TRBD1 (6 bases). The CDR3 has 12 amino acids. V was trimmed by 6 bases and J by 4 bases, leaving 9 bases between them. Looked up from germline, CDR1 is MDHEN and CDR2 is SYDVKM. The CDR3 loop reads CASRWGLTEAFF. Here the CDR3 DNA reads TGTGCCAGCAGGTGGGGGCTCACTGAAGCTTTCTTT.